This T cell receptor (beta chain) was recorded in a study of T cell responses to AZD1222 COVID-19 vaccine. Study-level results: Donors were chiefly white British, with a greater number of females, and clonal diversity was perhaps underestimated. Breadth and depth of Spike-specific TCRs rose after two AZD1222 doses. Epitopes outside B.1.351 and B.1.1.7 mutated regions reportedly drew nearly half of spike TCRs.

About this clone itself: Its antigen remains unknown.

This CDR3 comprises 17 residues. Germline V gene lookup returns CDR1 SGHDT and CDR2 YYEEEE. V was pared by 0 bases and J by 4 bases, with 14 bases between. This table comes from immunoSEQ multiplex PCR, and its TCRdb copy is limited to in-frame clones, with some not included. The sample holds 82,000 or so clones, 90% to 95% seen once. V usage is TRBV5-6 and J usage is TRBJ2-6; TRBD2 is a possible D gene (7 bases). This specimen consisted of peripheral blood, obtained on day 0 of AZD1222 vaccination. The clonotype originates from an adult in good health. The CDR3 DNA reads TGTGCCAGCAGCTTGGAACAGGGAGGGTCAGGGGCCAACGTCCTGACTTTC. Protein: CASSLEQGGSGANVLTF.